What follows describes a single T cell receptor beta chain. The treatment was: 15 to 20 received Ad26.COV2.S at low or high dose, single or two shots; roughly five received placebo; per-sample allocation not given. Specimen acquisition occurred on day 63 following the initial vaccine or placebo injection. This entry comes from a study of Ad26.COV2.S vaccination and SARS-CoV-2 variants. This table comes from immunoSEQ multiplex PCR, and its TCRdb copy is limited to in-frame clones, with some not included. The sample yields roughly 300,000 clones, about nine tenths seen once. Sequenced material: peripheral blood, taken in a trial of Ad26.COV2.S vaccine versus placebo. The sequence was collected from a person between 18 and 65 years old who received the Ad26.COV2.S COVID-19 vaccine or a placebo.

Here the CDR3 reads CASSSQSGGRYNEKLFF. The DNA for the CDR3 is TGTGCCAGTAGTTCCCAGTCAGGGGGTAGGTATAATGAAAAACTGTTTTTT. V and J are TRBV19 and TRBJ1-4, with TRBD1 matching 7 bases. Per the germline V gene, CDR1 is LNHDA and CDR2 is SQIVND (reference sequence). The CDR3 covers 17 residues. Trimming at V came to 5 bases and at J to 4 bases, leaving 13 bases not matched to a gene.